This T cell receptor beta chain was retrieved from a study of early T cells in non-severe SARS-CoV-2 infection. This clonotype was detected a few times. Its matching antigen is unknown. The CDR3 totals 14 residues. Trimming cost V 7 bases and J 9 bases; bases outside gene matches: 11. From germline, CDR1 is SQVTM and CDR2 ANQGSEA. Points from the study as a whole: Matches to VDJdb favored anti-spike CD8 responses and missed private and CD4 specificities.

TCRdb redid the calling of the 5' RACE reads with MiXCR, one entry per CDR3 protein. The sample lists roughly 66,000 distinct CDR3 sequences, roughly 10% occurring once. V gene TRBV29-1 combines with J gene TRBJ2-1; 11 positions match TRBD2. The sequence was obtained from an adult who was a healthcare worker with PCR-confirmed SARS-CoV-2 infection or an uninfected control (not recorded which). Sequencing was carried out using whole blood. CDR3 loop: CSGITSGRSAEQFF. The CDR3 nucleotides are TGCAGCGGTATCACTAGCGGGAGAAGTGCTGAGCAGTTCTTC.